This TCR beta chain is from a study of blood T cells in healthy people across ages. The V end was cut by 4 bases, the J end by 0 bases, with 18 bases between. The CDR3 sequence is 17 residues long. Germline V lookup: CDR1 SEHNR, CDR2 FQNEAQ (reference sequence). A second PCR of about 6 to 12 cycles used a sample-barcoded 5' primer and a J-beta primer mix. TCRdb re-called the 5' RACE reads through MiXCR, storing one row per CDR3 protein. In the table there are around 1,000,000 distinct CDR3 sequences, more than 30% of which are singletons. This TCR was sampled from a man between 18 and 29 years old in good health. Sequencing was carried out using blood. The gene calls are TRBV7-9 and TRBJ1-2; D perhaps matches TRBD1 (5 bases). The DNA for the CDR3 is TGTGCCAGCAGCTCGCGCAGACAGATCGGCTCTAACTATGGCTACACCTTC. It translates to CASSSRRQIGSNYGYTF.